One and the same sample provided the 17 T cell receptor beta chains below, sequenced in a study of shared clonotypes between healthy human individuals. Data came from immunoSEQ multiplex PCR; TCRdb stores just in-frame clones and leaves some out. The sample lists about 470,000 clones; roughly three quarters were seen once. Specimen: PBMCs. Receptors originate from a woman between 40 and 55 years old in good health. Some clones in this sample may be carry-over from other donors' samples.

This clone was detected only once. The chain is built from TRBV5-1 and TRBJ2-3, with 7 bases fitting TRBD1. V lost 7 bases to trimming and J lost 2 bases; unmatched junction nucleotides: 7. CDR1 and CDR2 (germline): SGHRS, YFSETQ. The CDR3 is 14 residues long. CDR3 nucleotide sequence: TGCGCCAGCGCAGAGGACAGGCTCACAGATACGCAGTATTTT. This sequence encodes CASAEDRLTDTQYF.

The CDR3 loop reads CSVEGTRGAETQYF. CDR3 in DNA: TGCAGCGTTGAAGGGACTAGGGGGGCGGAGACCCAGTACTTC. The chain is built from TRBV29-1 and TRBJ2-5; a weak D match, TRBD2 (7 bases). V dropped 1 base and J dropped 5 bases, with 14 bases sitting between them. Germline CDR1 SQVTM, CDR2 ANQGSEA. The CDR3 consists of 14 residues.

This clone was observed once. The chain couples TRBV7-2 to TRBJ2-1; 7 positions agree with TRBD2. This CDR3 has 18 residues. Trimming removed 1 base from V and 3 bases from J; junction bases left unmatched: 12. Germline V gives CDR1 SGHTA, CDR2 FQGNSA. CDR3 nucleotides: TGTGCCAGCAGCTTAGACCGGTCGGCACTAGCGTACTACAATGAGCAGTTCTTC. Protein product: CASSLDRSALAYYNEQFF. Based on the CDR3 plus reference TRBV7-2 and TRBJ2-1, the full variable domain is GAGVSQSPSNKVTEKGKDVELRCDPISGHTALYWYRQSLGQGLEFLIYFQGNSAPDKSGLPSDRFSAERTGGSVSTLTIQRTQQEDSAVYLCASSLDRSALAYYNEQFFGPGTRLTVL.

The V call is TRBV28, the J call TRBJ2-7, with a tentative D call TRBD1 (5 bases). Germline CDR1 reads MDHEN; CDR2 reads SYDVKM. CDR3 length equals 13 residues. Trimming took off 1 base at V and 4 bases at J, with 8 bases between the two ends. The CDR3 reads CASSLFRVYEQYF. DNA of the CDR3: TGTGCCAGCAGTTTATTCAGGGTTTACGAGCAGTACTTC.

The rearrangement uses TRBV29-1 and TRBJ1-1, with D unresolved. Germline V gene data show CDR1 as SQVTM and CDR2 as ANQGSEA. The CDR3 spans 13 residues. The V and J ends lost 4 bases and 5 bases respectively, with 14 bases between them. CDR3 in amino acids: CSVGQRVGTEAFF. The CDR3 DNA reads as TGCAGCGTTGGTCAAAGGGTAGGAACTGAAGCTTTCTTT.

The rearrangement links TRBV7-9 to TRBJ2-7; D is unclear. Trimming took 2 bases from V and 4 from J, leaving 21 bases between them. This CDR3 region has 17 residues. In germline, CDR1 is SEHNR, CDR2 FQNEAQ (reference sequence). CDR3 in DNA: TGTGCCAGCAGCTTACACCTATCACACCGGAAATTATACGAGCAGTACTTC. It yields the protein CASSLHLSHRKLYEQYF.

This rearrangement joins TRBV5-1 to TRBJ1-2; 10 nucleotides agree with TRBD1. The CDR3 covers 15 residues. Germline loops: CDR1 SGHRS, CDR2 YFSETQ. With V trimmed by 0 bases and J by 4 bases, 3 bases remained unmatched. CDR3 sequence: CASSLGQGAGYGYTF. Written as DNA, the CDR3 is TGCGCCAGCAGCTTGGGACAGGGGGCGGGCTATGGCTACACCTTC.

The chain combines TRBV7-2 with TRBJ1-5, with D possibly being TRBD1 (5 bases). V was clipped by 1 base and J by 5 bases, with 12 bases between them. This CDR3 is 15 amino acids long. Germline loops: CDR1 SGHTA, CDR2 FQGNSA. CDR3 protein: CASSLEWGGDQPQHF. The DNA for the CDR3 is TGTGCCAGCAGCTTAGAATGGGGGGGGGATCAGCCCCAGCATTTT.

The V call is TRBV5-1, the J call TRBJ1-1, with 7 bases matching TRBD1. Per germline, CDR1 SGHRS and CDR2 YFSETQ. The CDR3 is 15 amino acids. V trimming: 5 bases; J trimming: 4 bases; junction bases outside the gene matches: 11. Here the CDR3 reads CASSLMGQSATEAFF. CDR3 nucleotides: TGCGCCAGCAGTCTTATGGGACAGTCTGCCACTGAAGCTTTCTTT.

The rearrangement joins TRBV5-6 to TRBJ1-1; D not certain. The V and J ends lost 1 base and 0 bases respectively, with 7 bases between them. The CDR3 is 14 amino acids. Germline lookup yields CDR1 SGHDT and CDR2 YYEEEE. The CDR3 loop is CASSLLKLNTEAFF. The CDR3 DNA is TGTGCCAGCAGCTTGCTAAAACTGAACACTGAAGCTTTCTTT.

This clone appeared a few times. The V and J genes are TRBV7-2 and TRBJ1-4; D may be TRBD1 (5 bases). The germline gives CDR1 SGHTA, CDR2 FQGNSA. Deletions cut 1 base from V and 10 bases from J, with 16 bases between. The CDR3 extends over 15 amino acids. This chain's CDR3 is CASSLEVGAAGKLFF. The CDR3 DNA follows: TGTGCCAGCAGCTTAGAAGTCGGGGCTGCGGGAAAACTGTTTTTT.

V usage is TRBV5-5 and J usage is TRBJ2-6; weak D call: TRBD2 (5 bases). CDR3 size: 18 residues. The ends were cut back, 3 bases at V and 4 bases at J, with 20 bases in the middle. Germline V gene lookup returns CDR1 SGHKS and CDR2 YYEKEE (reference sequence). CDR3 region: CASSSQLATGSGANVLTF. Written as DNA, the CDR3 is TGTGCCAGCAGCTCGCAATTGGCAACGGGGTCCGGGGCCAACGTCCTGACTTTC.

The chain is built from TRBV11-2 and TRBJ1-4; perhaps TRBD1 as D (6 bases). Trimming took 0 bases from V and 7 from J, leaving 15 bases between them. Germline V lookup: CDR1 SGHAT, CDR2 FQNNGV. The CDR3 length is 16 residues. The CDR3 DNA follows: TGTGCCAGCAGCTTAGATCTAGGGGGGACCTCTGAAAAACTGTTTTTT. Protein product: CASSLDLGGTSEKLFF.

This clone was seen at least ten times. The chain couples TRBV5-1 to TRBJ2-2; possibly TRBD1 or TRBD2 for D (5 bases each). There are 15 residues in the CDR3. The germline gives CDR1 SGHRS, CDR2 YFSETQ. V lost 7 bases to trimming and J lost 5 bases, with 18 bases between them. The CDR3 DNA is TGCGCCAGCCGGAGTACCGGGACCCTAACCGGGGAGCTGTTTTTT. It specifies CASRSTGTLTGELFF.

The chain employs TRBV5-1 and TRBJ2-2; 7 positions match TRBD1. Looked up from germline, CDR1 is SGHRS and CDR2 is YFSETQ. The V gene end was trimmed by 5 bases and the J gene end by 3 bases; junction bases not matched to a gene: 4. The CDR3 contains 14 residues. The CDR3 here is CASSRQGDTGELFF. The CDR3 DNA sequence: TGCGCCAGCAGTCGACAGGGAGACACCGGGGAGCTGTTTTTT.

This clone has just a few counts. CDR3 sequence (DNA): TGTGCCAGCAGCTTAGACAGGGGTTCGGGGGAGCTGTTTTTT. The encoded protein is CASSLDRGSGELFF. The J gene is TRBJ2-2, the V gene TRBV7-2, with 7 bases aligning to TRBD1. Unmatched junction bases numbered 4, after V lost 1 base and J lost 8 bases. Germline V lookup: CDR1 SGHTA, CDR2 FQGNSA. The CDR3 has 14 residues.

J is TRBJ2-7 and V is TRBV6-6; 11 bases align to TRBD2. The CDR3 contains 15 residues. The junction had 8 bases not matched to a gene; V was cut back by 6 bases and J by 4 bases. From germline, CDR1 is MNHNY and CDR2 SVGAGI (reference sequence). The CDR3: CASRPGTSGRYEQYF. In DNA form, the CDR3 reads TGTGCCAGCAGACCAGGGACTAGCGGCAGGTACGAGCAGTACTTC.